Following are 12 T cell receptor beta chains from one sample sequenced in a study of blood T cell repertoires in COVID-19. TCRdb's copy holds only in-frame clones and misses some; the assay was immunoSEQ multiplex PCR. There are about 160,000 clones in the sample; approximately 83% occur only once, and 9.1% lies in the top ten. Material: peripheral blood. The receptor set was obtained from a woman older than 75 with active or convalescent COVID-19.

This clone was picked up a small number of times. This chain links TRBV7-9 with TRBJ2-2; D ambiguous. The CDR3 has 12 residues. Germline CDR1 reads SEHNR; CDR2 reads FQNEAQ (reference sequence). Between the trimmed V and J ends, which lost 5 bases and 7 bases, there was a span of 8 bases. The CDR3 loop is CASSREYGELFF. CDR3 coding DNA: TGTGCCAGCAGCCGAGAGTACGGGGAGCTGTTTTTT.

There are a few counts of this clone. This chain links TRBV3-1 (or the pseudogene TRBV3-2) with TRBJ2-2, with 12 bases identical to TRBD2. V lost 4 bases, J lost 1 base, and 1 base stayed unmatched. The germline V gene has CDR1 LGHDT and CDR2 YNNKEL (reference sequence). The CDR3 spans 16 residues. The CDR3 nucleotides read TGTGCCAGCAGCCTACTAGCGGGGGGGAACACCGGGGAGCTGTTTTTT. Protein: CASSLLAGGNTGELFF.

The chain carries TRBV3-1 (or the pseudogene TRBV3-2) and TRBJ1-1; 12 bases fit TRBD1. In germline, CDR1 is LGHDT, CDR2 YNNKEL (reference sequence). V dropped 4 bases and J dropped 0; count of bases not matched to a gene: 9. The CDR3 length is 18 residues. Here the CDR3 reads CASSPPPGTGGMNTEAFF. In nucleotides, the CDR3 is TGTGCCAGCAGCCCACCACCCGGGACAGGGGGCATGAACACTGAAGCTTTCTTT.

This chain connects TRBV4-1 to TRBJ1-6; possibly TRBD1 for D (6 bases). Trimming cost V 1 base and J 7 bases, with 14 bases left between them. Germline V gene lookup returns CDR1 MGHRA and CDR2 YSYEKL. CDR3 size: 16 residues. The CDR3 is CASSQVTGKVNSPLHF. The CDR3 coding sequence is TGCGCCAGCAGCCAAGTAACAGGGAAAGTAAATTCACCCCTCCACTTT.

The chain employs TRBV6-2 or TRBV6-3 and TRBJ1-4; the D gene is possibly TRBD1 (6 bases). The CDR3 loop spans 15 amino acids. CDR1 MNHEY and CDR2 SVGEGT come from the germline V gene. V gave up 4 bases and J gave up 0 bases, with 9 bases separating them. The CDR3: CASSSGTTTNEKLFF. In nucleotides, the CDR3 is TGTGCCAGCAGTTCCGGGACAACAACTAATGAAAAACTGTTTTTT.

V and J are TRBV2 and TRBJ1-6; weak D call: TRBD1 (6 bases). The germline V gene encodes CDR1 SNHLY and CDR2 FYNNEI. This CDR3 is built from 14 residues. V gave up 7 bases and J gave up 0 bases, with 7 bases separating them. CDR3 in DNA: TGTGCCAGCACCAGGGGCTCCTATAATTCACCCCTCCACTTT. Translation gives CASTRGSYNSPLHF.

This rearrangement joins TRBV18 to TRBJ1-2; D is uncertain. Germline assignment: CDR1 KGHSH and CDR2 LQKENI. Trimming cost V 4 bases and J 6 bases, with 12 bases left between them. The CDR3 totals 13 residues. This CDR3 is CASSHSTRNGYTF. The CDR3 DNA reads TGTGCCAGCTCACACAGCACTCGTAATGGCTACACCTTC.

This sequence joins TRBV30 and TRBJ1-1; 8 nucleotides match TRBD1. The CDR3 has 13 residues. V was clipped by 8 bases and J by 4 bases; unmatched bases: 9. Germline assignment: CDR1 GTSNPN and CDR2 SVGIG (reference sequence). For the CDR3, the DNA is TGTGCCGGTGACAGGGGCCCGGGCACTGAAGCTTTCTTT. Amino acids: CAGDRGPGTEAFF.

The chain joins TRBV7-3 to TRBJ1-3; 10 bases are shared with TRBD1. CDR3 length: 14 amino acids. Germline loops: CDR1 SGHTA, CDR2 FQGTGA. The junction had 4 bases not matched to a gene; V was cut back by 10 bases and J by 1 base. CDR3: CATGTGESGNTIYF. CDR3 in DNA: TGTGCCACGGGGACAGGGGAATCTGGAAACACCATATATTTT.

This clone was found a few times. The J gene is TRBJ1-2, the V gene TRBV30; D gene unclear. The germline V gene has CDR1 GTSNPN and CDR2 SVGIG (reference sequence). The length of the CDR3 is 13 residues. V lost 4 bases to trimming and J lost 4 bases, with 13 bases between them. CDR3 DNA: TGTGCCTGGACCCTTGGCACAGCCTATGGCTACACCTTC. Translated, it gives CAWTLGTAYGYTF.

The chain recombines TRBV7-2 with TRBJ1-2; 8 bases are shared with TRBD1. CDR1 and CDR2 from the germline V gene are SGHTA and FQGNSA. This CDR3 is built from 15 residues. V was pared by 0 bases and J by 5 bases, with 5 bases of the junction left unmatched. The CDR3 coding sequence is TGTGCCAGCAGCTTAGCGCAGGGGGCTGGATATGGCTACACCTTC. Amino acid sequence: CASSLAQGAGYGYTF.

Regarding this clone: The germline gene is not matched at one end of the junction; a read error may be the cause. The chain recombines TRBV29-1 with TRBJ2-3; TRBD1 or TRBD2 may be the D gene (5 bases each). CDR1 is SQVTM and CDR2 is ANQGSEA in the germline V gene. CDR3 length: 8 amino acids. The CDR3 coding sequence is TGCAGCGCGGGGACGGCGGTCTTT. It specifies CSAGTAVF.